Each of the 19 T cell receptor beta chains below was sequenced from the same sample in a study of blood T cell repertoires in COVID-19. This table comes from immunoSEQ multiplex PCR, and its TCRdb copy is limited to in-frame clones, with some not included. This table holds approximately 390,000 clones, 88% found once. The sample taken for sequencing was PBMCs or T cells enriched from blood (not recorded which). The receptors derive from a woman in her 40s with acute COVID-19.

The chain is built from TRBV7-6 and TRBJ2-7, with TRBD1 matching 7 bases. With V trimmed by 5 bases and J by 4 bases, 8 bases remained unmatched. Germline lookup yields CDR1 SGHVS and CDR2 FNYEAQ. The CDR3 runs 14 residues. As DNA, the CDR3 is TGTGCCAGCAGCGACCGACAGGGTGGGTACGAGCAGTACTTC. Encoded protein: CASSDRQGGYEQYF.

The chain links TRBV6-5 to TRBJ2-1; D is unresolved. V was trimmed by 6 bases and J by 6 bases, leaving 12 bases between them. Germline-derived CDR1 and CDR2 are MNHEY and SVGAGI. This CDR3 spans 13 amino acids. The CDR3 nucleotides are TGTGCCAGCAGCTGGCTAGAGAGCAATGAGCAGTTCTTC. Its translation: CASSWLESNEQFF.

The V call is TRBV5-1, the J call TRBJ1-2; 7 positions agree with TRBD1. The trim removed 5 bases at V and 4 bases at J, leaving 17 bases unmatched. Per germline, CDR1 SGHRS and CDR2 YFSETQ. The CDR3 runs to 17 residues. This chain's CDR3 is CASSSSPRDRVFYGYTF. CDR3 in DNA: TGCGCCAGCAGTAGTAGTCCCCGAGACAGGGTCTTCTATGGCTACACCTTC.

V and J are TRBV6-5 and TRBJ2-7, with 7 bases lining up with TRBD2. CDR1 MNHEY and CDR2 SVGAGI come from the germline V gene. J lost 5 bases, V lost 7 bases, and 14 bases had no gene match. The CDR3 sequence is 15 residues long. CDR3 nucleotides: TGTGCCAGCACCAATATGGCGGGGAGGGCCCACGAGCAGTACTTC. Translation: CASTNMAGRAHEQYF.

V gene TRBV5-6 combines with J gene TRBJ2-7, with D perhaps matching TRBD1 (6 bases). The germline V and J ends were trimmed by 3 bases and 4 bases, with 17 bases remaining between them. The CDR3 extends over 15 amino acids. Germline V gene data show CDR1 as SGHDT and CDR2 as YYEEEE. The CDR3 here is CASSSGPYRVYEQYF. The CDR3 DNA sequence: TGTGCCAGCAGCTCCGGCCCCTACAGGGTTTACGAGCAGTACTTC.

CDR3 nucleotides: TGTGCCAGCAGTTACGCCCCCACGGTTGAGCTGTTTTTT. Protein: CASSYAPTVELFF. This chain joins TRBV6-5 and TRBJ1-4; no firm D call. The CDR3 length is 13 residues. The V gene's germline CDR1 is MNHEY and CDR2 SVGAGI. Trimming cost V 2 bases and J 14 bases, with 15 bases left between them.

This clone came up a few times. In DNA form, the CDR3 reads TGTGCCAGCAGGAAACAGGCCCTAAACTATGGCTACACCTTC. Protein sequence: CASRKQALNYGYTF. The chain couples TRBV2 to TRBJ1-2, with TRBD1 as a possible D gene (5 bases). The CDR3 sequence is 14 residues long. The V gene's germline CDR1 is SNHLY and CDR2 FYNNEI. V was clipped by 6 bases and J by 2 bases, with 13 bases between them.

The V call is TRBV9, the J call TRBJ2-1; 9 bases fit TRBD2. The CDR3 loop spans 15 amino acids. V dropped 3 bases and J dropped 9; count of bases not matched to a gene: 10. CDR1 is SGDLS and CDR2 is YYNGEE in the germline V gene. In DNA, the CDR3 is TGTGCCAGCAGCGCGACACCGGGACTAGCAGTTGAGCAGTTCTTC. Translated: CASSATPGLAVEQFF.

The rearrangement joins TRBV4-1 to TRBJ1-1; 7 positions agree with TRBD1. This CDR3 has 16 residues. The J segment lost 8 bases and the V segment lost 0 bases, leaving 12 bases of the junction unmatched. Germline assignment: CDR1 MGHRA and CDR2 YSYEKL. The CDR3 coding sequence is TGCGCCAGCAGCCAAGATAGGTTAGGGATGGACAGGGAAGCTTTCTTT. Encoded protein: CASSQDRLGMDREAFF.

The rearrangement links TRBV27 to TRBJ1-5; D is unclear. The V gene lost 3 bases and the J gene lost 3 bases, with 6 bases spanning the gap. The CDR3 runs 13 residues. Germline CDR1 MNHEY, CDR2 SMNVEV (reference sequence). The CDR3 here is CASSFSYNQPQHF. The DNA of the CDR3 is TGTGCCAGCAGTTTCAGTTACAATCAGCCCCAGCATTTT.

V gene TRBV18 combines with J gene TRBJ2-2, with a possible D match to TRBD2 (6 bases). The V and J ends lost 1 base and 1 base respectively, with 16 bases between them. CDR3 length: 18 residues. Germline V gives CDR1 KGHSH, CDR2 LQKENI. CDR3 DNA sequence: TGTGCCAGCTCACCACTCGGGGACTGGAGGCGGAACACCGGGGAGCTGTTTTTT. Amino acid sequence: CASSPLGDWRRNTGELFF.

The genes are TRBV29-1 and TRBJ2-7, with D hard to call. V lost 6 bases and J lost 1, with 13 bases in between. The CDR3 has 13 residues. Germline values: CDR1 SQVTM, CDR2 ANQGSEA. The CDR3 sequence: CSVENPVSYEQYF. Here the CDR3 DNA reads TGCAGCGTCGAAAACCCGGTTTCCTACGAGCAGTACTTC.

This CDR3 reads CASSSWTGERGYTF. CDR3 bases: TGTGCCAGCAGCTCCTGGACAGGGGAGCGTGGCTACACCTTC. The chain uses TRBV13 and TRBJ1-2; 9 nucleotides line up with TRBD1. Germline CDR1 is PRHDT and CDR2 is FYEKMQ (reference sequence). Losses at the gene ends were 4 bases for V and 7 bases for J; bases not matched to a gene: 7. The CDR3 length is 14 residues.

The sample holds one count of this clone. The V and J genes are TRBV3-1 (or the pseudogene TRBV3-2) and TRBJ2-7; TRBD2 agrees at 10 bases. This CDR3 has 14 amino acids. Looked up from germline, CDR1 is LGHDT and CDR2 is YNNKEL (reference sequence). V shed 5 bases and J 0 bases; nucleotides not matched to a gene: 1. The CDR3 nucleotides read TGTGCCAGCAGCGAGCGGGGGGGCTCCTACGAGCAGTACTTC. Encoded protein: CASSERGGSYEQYF.

The V call is TRBV30, the J call TRBJ2-3, with TRBD2 matching over 8 bases. V shed 2 bases, J shed 7 bases, and the junction held 14 bases outside the gene matches. Looked up from germline, CDR1 is GTSNPN and CDR2 is SVGIG (reference sequence). The CDR3 length is 16 residues. CDR3 in amino acids: CAWSSRTSTFKNTQYF. Written as DNA, the CDR3 is TGTGCCTGGAGTTCACGGACTAGCACGTTCAAGAATACGCAGTATTTT. Looking up the rest from reference TRBV30 and TRBJ2-3 gives the full variable domain: SQTIHQWPATLVQPVGSPLSLECTVEGTSNPNLYWYRQAAGRGLQLLFYSVGIGQISSEVPQNLSASRPQDRQFILSSKKLLLSDSGFYLCAWSSRTSTFKNTQYFGPGTRLTVL.

The chain carries TRBV7-8 and TRBJ2-7; 7 nucleotides match TRBD1. V shed 1 base, J shed 3 bases, and the junction held 6 bases outside the gene matches. Germline V gene sequence: CDR1 SGHVS, CDR2 FQNEAQ. The CDR3 has 15 amino acids. The CDR3 loop is CASSLEPDRSYEQYF. In DNA, the CDR3 is TGTGCCAGCAGCTTAGAACCGGACAGGAGCTACGAGCAGTACTTC.

The V and J genes are TRBV2 and TRBJ1-5; the D is unclear. V was cut by 5 bases and J by 7 bases, with 18 bases left in between. CDR3 length: 15 amino acids. Germline assignment: CDR1 SNHLY and CDR2 FYNNEI. In nucleotides, the CDR3 is TGTGCCAGCAGTTTTTCGGAGGGTCCAAACCAGCCCCAGCATTTT. This codes for CASSFSEGPNQPQHF.

Written as DNA, the CDR3 is TGTGCCATCAGTGAAGGGACAGGGTCTGGAAACACCATATATTTT. Translating gives CAISEGTGSGNTIYF. The gene calls are TRBV10-3 and TRBJ1-3, with 9 positions matching TRBD1. The V and J ends lost 3 bases and 1 base, in that order; junction bases with no gene match: 1. The CDR3 loop spans 15 amino acids. Germline V lookup: CDR1 ENHRY, CDR2 SYGVKD.

This chain uses TRBV15 with TRBJ2-2; D is ambiguous. V was cut by 2 bases and J by 4 bases, with 5 bases left in between. The CDR3 extends over 13 amino acids. Germline V gene data show CDR1 as LNHNV and CDR2 as YYDKDF (reference sequence). The CDR3 spells CATSRQSTGELFF. For the CDR3, the DNA is TGTGCCACCAGCAGACAGTCCACCGGGGAGCTGTTTTTT.